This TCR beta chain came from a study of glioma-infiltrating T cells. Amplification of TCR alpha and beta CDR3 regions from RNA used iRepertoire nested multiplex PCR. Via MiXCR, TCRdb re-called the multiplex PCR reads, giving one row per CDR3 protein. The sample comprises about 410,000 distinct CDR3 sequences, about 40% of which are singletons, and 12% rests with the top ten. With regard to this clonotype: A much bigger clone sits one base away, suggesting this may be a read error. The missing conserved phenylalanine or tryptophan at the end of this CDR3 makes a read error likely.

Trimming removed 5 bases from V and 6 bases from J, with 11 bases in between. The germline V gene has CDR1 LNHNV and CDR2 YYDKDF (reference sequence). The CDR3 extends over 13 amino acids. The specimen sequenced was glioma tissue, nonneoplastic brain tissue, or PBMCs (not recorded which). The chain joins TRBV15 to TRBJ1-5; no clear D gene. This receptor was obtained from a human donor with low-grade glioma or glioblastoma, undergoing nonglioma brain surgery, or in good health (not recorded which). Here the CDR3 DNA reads TGTGCCACCAGCTATTTTCGGGGTCAGCCCCAGCATCTT. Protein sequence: CATSYFRGQPQHL.